Below are 14 T cell receptor beta chains sequenced from a single sample in a study of blood T cell repertoires in COVID-19. The data were produced by immunoSEQ multiplex PCR, yet TCRdb's version contains in-frame clones alone and is incomplete. The table records some 520,000 clones, 89% of them present only once. The sequenced sample was peripheral blood. The receptors were gathered from a man aged 18-30 years with COVID-19, enrolled during active disease.

The chain links TRBV5-1 to TRBJ2-1; tentatively, D is TRBD2 (6 bases). V was pared by 4 bases and J by 1 base, with 15 bases between. Germline V gene sequence: CDR1 SGHRS, CDR2 YFSETQ. This CDR3 region has 16 residues. In DNA form, the CDR3 reads TGCGCCAGCAGCCCCTCGGGAGTGCCTTCCTACAATGAGCAGTTCTTC. This gives the protein CASSPSGVPSYNEQFF.

The V and J genes are TRBV12-3 or TRBV12-4 and TRBJ2-7; 8 nucleotides line up with TRBD1. Unmatched junction bases numbered 4, after V lost 5 bases and J lost 4 bases. This CDR3 region has 13 residues. The DNA for the CDR3 is TGTGCCAGCAGTCAAAGACAGGGGTACGAGCAGTACTTC. Protein product: CASSQRQGYEQYF.

The chain is built from TRBV5-4 and TRBJ2-2; 10 bases match TRBD2. V shed 4 bases and J 3 bases; nucleotides not matched to a gene: 3. CDR3 size: 15 residues. In germline, CDR1 is SGHNT, CDR2 YYREEE (reference sequence). The CDR3 loop is CASSRTSGDTGELFF. The CDR3 DNA reads as TGTGCCAGCAGCCGGACTAGCGGAGACACCGGGGAGCTGTTTTTT.

This clone appeared once. The chain uses TRBV27 and TRBJ1-4, with D unclear. V dropped 0 bases and J dropped 10 bases, with 12 bases sitting between them. CDR1 and CDR2 (germline): MNHEY, SMNVEV (reference sequence). The CDR3 spans 14 residues. CDR3 loop: CASSLSAGSGKLFF. CDR3 in DNA: TGTGCCAGCAGTTTATCGGCCGGGTCCGGAAAACTGTTTTTT.

About this clone itself: Other nucleotide sequences from this sample produce the same CDR3. The chain couples TRBV2 to TRBJ1-5; TRBD1 might be the D (6 bases). The germline V gene has CDR1 SNHLY and CDR2 FYNNEI. The CDR3 is 13 residues long. Trimming pared 5 bases from V and 4 bases from J, leaving 9 bases between. The CDR3 spells CASSPDRNQPQHF. The CDR3 region has the DNA TGTGCCAGCAGTCCGGACAGAAATCAGCCCCAGCATTTT.

CDR3 nucleotides: TGTGCCAGTAGTCCTCTAGCGGGGGGGAGCAATGAGCAGTTCTTC. Residues: CASSPLAGGSNEQFF. The rearrangement links TRBV19 to TRBJ2-1; 12 nucleotides agree with TRBD2. The CDR3 consists of 15 residues. Germline assignment: CDR1 LNHDA and CDR2 SQIVND (reference sequence). V was pared by 5 bases and J by 6 bases, with 5 bases of the junction left unmatched.

The chain links TRBV19 to TRBJ1-1, with 9 bases lining up with TRBD1. The ends lost 6 bases at V and 6 bases at J; junction bases unmatched: 5. The CDR3 is 13 amino acids. Germline V gene data show CDR1 as LNHDA and CDR2 as SQIVND (reference sequence). The CDR3 DNA follows: TGTGCCAGTAGCGGGACAGGGTTTCCTGAAGCTTTCTTT. It is translated as CASSGTGFPEAFF. Combining the CDR3 with reference TRBV19 and TRBJ1-1 gives the whole variable domain DGGITQSPKYLFRKEGQNVTLSCEQNLNHDAMYWYRQDPGQGLRLIYYSQIVNDFQKGDIAEGYSVSREKKESFPLTVTSAQKNPTAFYLCASSGTGFPEAFFGQGTRLTVV.

This clone came up once. The chain uses TRBV2 and TRBJ1-4; 7 bases map to TRBD1. CDR1 is SNHLY, CDR2 FYNNEI, per germline. J lost 5 bases, V lost 6 bases, and 12 bases had no gene match. The CDR3 spans 16 residues. The CDR3 region has the DNA TGTGCCAGCAGGAGGACAGGTTCGTCCCAAAATGAAAAACTGTTTTTT. This sequence encodes CASRRTGSSQNEKLFF.

To note about this clone: The same CDR3 is also encoded by other DNA sequences in this sample. V is TRBV2 and J is TRBJ2-7, with D perhaps matching TRBD2 (5 bases). The germline CDR1 and CDR2 sequences are SNHLY and FYNNEI. The CDR3 is made up of 14 amino acids. Trimming removed 1 base from V and 1 base from J, with 8 bases in between. CDR3 sequence (DNA): TGTGCCAGCAGTGAAGACCGGGGTTCCTACGAGCAGTACTTC. Protein product: CASSEDRGSYEQYF.

The chain joins TRBV7-8 to TRBJ2-7; D not resolved. CDR3 length equals 17 residues. CDR1 and CDR2 from the germline V gene are SGHVS and FQNEAQ. V was clipped by 1 base and J by 4 bases, with 20 bases between them. CDR3 coding DNA: TGTGCCAGCAGCTTAGAGAGACCTAGAGTGCGGCCTTACGAGCAGTACTTC. Amino acid sequence: CASSLERPRVRPYEQYF.

This rearrangement joins TRBV11-3 to TRBJ2-1; 10 bases agree with TRBD2. With V trimmed by 2 bases and J by 2 bases, 6 bases remained unmatched. From germline, CDR1 is SGHNT and CDR2 YENEEA. The CDR3 is 17 amino acids. The CDR3 loop reads CASSLLPSGRAYNEQFF. CDR3 DNA: TGTGCCAGCAGCTTATTACCTAGCGGGAGAGCCTACAATGAGCAGTTCTTC.

The gene calls are TRBV10-2 and TRBJ2-1; TRBD2 agrees at 8 bases. The V gene's germline CDR1 is WSHSY and CDR2 SAAADI. The ends lost 6 bases at V and 4 bases at J; junction bases unmatched: 2. The CDR3 spans 13 residues. The CDR3 bases are TGCGCCAGCAGGACTAGCGCATACAATGAGCAGTTCTTC. Protein: CASRTSAYNEQFF.

This rearrangement joins TRBV27 to TRBJ1-2; D is unresolved. Looked up from germline, CDR1 is MNHEY and CDR2 is SMNVEV (reference sequence). This CDR3 has 13 amino acids. V was cut by 3 bases and J by 4 bases, with 9 bases left in between. This chain's CDR3 is CASSFFPSYGYTF. The DNA of the CDR3 is TGTGCCAGCAGTTTTTTTCCGTCCTATGGCTACACCTTC.

J is TRBJ2-3 and V is TRBV5-4, with TRBD2 matching over 10 bases. The CDR3 contains 16 residues. Germline V gene lookup returns CDR1 SGHNT and CDR2 YYREEE (reference sequence). Trimming took 2 bases from V and 0 from J; bases not matched to a gene: 3. The CDR3 DNA reads as TGTGCCAGCAGCTTCAAGACTAGCGGGAGCACAGATACGCAGTATTTT. Translation gives CASSFKTSGSTDTQYF.